This section outlines one T cell receptor (beta chain) sequence together with its context. Its antigen is unidentified. The sample originates from a study of T cell responses to AZD1222 COVID-19 vaccine. Study-level points and caveats: Baseline seropositives among AZD1222 recipients totaled only five to seven. Rises in breadth and depth of Spike-specific TCRs came after two AZD1222 doses. The study found vaccine-associated CD4 TCRs spanning spike, dominant at 160-218 and 743-854.

The V gene's germline CDR1 is KGHSH and CDR2 LQKENI. The CDR3 runs to 15 residues. V lost 2 bases and J 5 bases, leaving 13 bases between the germline ends. Only in-frame clones appear in the TCRdb table, and some are missing; sequencing was by immunoSEQ multiplex PCR. This sample has approximately 100,000 clones, with about 90% found just once. This chain connects TRBV18 to TRBJ1-5, with D perhaps TRBD1 (5 bases). The clonotype originates from an adult who received the AZD1222 COVID-19 vaccine. Sequenced here: peripheral blood, sampled 28 days after the second AZD1222 dose. The DNA of the CDR3 is TGTGCCAGCTCACCAAGGGCCGGGGGGGATCAGCCCCAGCATTTT. Its protein is CASSPRAGGDQPQHF.